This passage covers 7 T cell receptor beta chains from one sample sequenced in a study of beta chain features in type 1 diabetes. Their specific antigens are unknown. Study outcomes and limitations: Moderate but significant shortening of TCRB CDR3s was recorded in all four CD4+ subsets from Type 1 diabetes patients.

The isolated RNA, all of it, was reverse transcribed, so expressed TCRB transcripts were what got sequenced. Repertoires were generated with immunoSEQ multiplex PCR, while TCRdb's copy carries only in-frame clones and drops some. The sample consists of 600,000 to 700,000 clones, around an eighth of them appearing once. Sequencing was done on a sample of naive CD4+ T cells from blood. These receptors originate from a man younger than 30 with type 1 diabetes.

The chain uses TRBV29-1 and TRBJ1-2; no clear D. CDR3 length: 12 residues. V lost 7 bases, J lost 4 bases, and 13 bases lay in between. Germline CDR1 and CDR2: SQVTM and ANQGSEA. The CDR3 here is CSGGEVAYGYTF. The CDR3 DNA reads TGCAGCGGCGGGGAGGTCGCCTATGGCTACACCTTC.

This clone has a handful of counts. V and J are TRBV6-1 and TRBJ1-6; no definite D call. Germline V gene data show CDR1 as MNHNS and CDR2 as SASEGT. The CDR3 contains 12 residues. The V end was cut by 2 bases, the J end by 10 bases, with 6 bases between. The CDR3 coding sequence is TGTGCCAGCAGTGAATCCGAATCACCCCTCCACTTT. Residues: CASSESESPLHF.

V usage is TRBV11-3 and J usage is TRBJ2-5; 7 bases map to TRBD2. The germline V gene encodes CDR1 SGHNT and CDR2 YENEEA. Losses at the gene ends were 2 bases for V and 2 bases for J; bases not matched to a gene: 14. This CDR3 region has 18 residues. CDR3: CASSLPGRGLPFQETQYF. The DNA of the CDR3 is TGTGCCAGCAGCTTACCTGGTCGGGGACTACCCTTTCAAGAGACCCAGTACTTC.

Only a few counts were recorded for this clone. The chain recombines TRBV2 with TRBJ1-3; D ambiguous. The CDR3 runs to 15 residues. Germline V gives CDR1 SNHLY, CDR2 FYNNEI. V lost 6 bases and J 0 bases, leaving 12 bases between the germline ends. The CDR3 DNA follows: TGTGCCAGCAGGCCCTTACCGACCTCTGGAAACACCATATATTTT. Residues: CASRPLPTSGNTIYF.

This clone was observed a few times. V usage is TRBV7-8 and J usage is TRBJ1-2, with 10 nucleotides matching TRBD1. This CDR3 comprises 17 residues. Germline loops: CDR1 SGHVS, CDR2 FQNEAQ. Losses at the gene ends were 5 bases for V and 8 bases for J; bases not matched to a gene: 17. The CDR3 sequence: CASSETPSGQGLGGYTF. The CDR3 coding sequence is TGTGCCAGCAGCGAAACCCCCTCGGGACAGGGGCTCGGAGGCTACACCTTC.

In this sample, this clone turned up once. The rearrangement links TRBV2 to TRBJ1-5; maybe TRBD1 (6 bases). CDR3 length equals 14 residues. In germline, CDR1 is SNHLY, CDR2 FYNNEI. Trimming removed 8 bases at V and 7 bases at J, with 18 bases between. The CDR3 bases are TGTGCCAGCGAGTTGAAACAGGGTGAACAGCCCCAGCATTTT. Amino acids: CASELKQGEQPQHF.

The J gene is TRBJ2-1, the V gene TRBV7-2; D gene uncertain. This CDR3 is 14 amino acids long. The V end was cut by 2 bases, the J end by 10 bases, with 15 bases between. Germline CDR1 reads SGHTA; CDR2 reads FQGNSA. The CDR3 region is CASSLPAAPREQFF. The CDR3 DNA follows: TGTGCCAGCAGCTTACCGGCAGCCCCTCGCGAGCAGTTCTTC.